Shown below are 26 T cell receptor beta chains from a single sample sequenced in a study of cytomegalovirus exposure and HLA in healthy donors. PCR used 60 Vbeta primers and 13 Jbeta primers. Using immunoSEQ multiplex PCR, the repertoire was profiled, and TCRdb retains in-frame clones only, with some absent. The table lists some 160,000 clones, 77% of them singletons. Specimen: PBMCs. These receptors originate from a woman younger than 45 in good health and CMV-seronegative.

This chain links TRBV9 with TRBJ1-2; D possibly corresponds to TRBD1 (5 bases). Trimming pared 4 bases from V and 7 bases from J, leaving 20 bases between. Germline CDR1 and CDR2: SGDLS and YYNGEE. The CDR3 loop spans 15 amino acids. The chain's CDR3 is CASSSQNRTRAGYTF. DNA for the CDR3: TGTGCCAGCAGCTCCCAGAATAGGACAAGGGCTGGCTACACCTTC.

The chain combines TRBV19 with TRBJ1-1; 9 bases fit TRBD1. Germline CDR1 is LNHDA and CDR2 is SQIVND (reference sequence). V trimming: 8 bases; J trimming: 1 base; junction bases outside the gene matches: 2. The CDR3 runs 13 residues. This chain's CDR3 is CASEGQGNTEAFF. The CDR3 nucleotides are TGTGCCAGTGAGGGACAGGGGAACACTGAAGCTTTCTTT. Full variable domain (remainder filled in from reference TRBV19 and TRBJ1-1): DGGITQSPKYLFRKEGQNVTLSCEQNLNHDAMYWYRQDPGQGLRLIYYSQIVNDFQKGDIAEGYSVSREKKESFPLTVTSAQKNPTAFYLCASEGQGNTEAFFGQGTRLTVV.

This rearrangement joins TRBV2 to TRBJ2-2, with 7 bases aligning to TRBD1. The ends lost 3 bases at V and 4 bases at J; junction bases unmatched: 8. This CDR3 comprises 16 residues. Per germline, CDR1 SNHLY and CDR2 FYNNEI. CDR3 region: CASSDPRQGSTGELFF. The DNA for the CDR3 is TGTGCCAGCAGTGACCCCCGACAGGGAAGCACCGGGGAGCTGTTTTTT.

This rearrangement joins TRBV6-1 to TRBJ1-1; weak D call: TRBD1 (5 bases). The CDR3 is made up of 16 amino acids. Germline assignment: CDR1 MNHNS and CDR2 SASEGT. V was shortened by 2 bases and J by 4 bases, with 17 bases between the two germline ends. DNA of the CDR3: TGTGCCAGCAGTGAACTATTAGGAGGGACCGGCACTGAAGCTTTCTTT. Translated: CASSELLGGTGTEAFF.

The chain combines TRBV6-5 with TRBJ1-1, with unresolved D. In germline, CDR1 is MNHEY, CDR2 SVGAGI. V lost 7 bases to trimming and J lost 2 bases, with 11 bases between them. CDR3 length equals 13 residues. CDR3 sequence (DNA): TGTGCCAGCAAGAGCTATTCAAACACTGAAGCTTTCTTT. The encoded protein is CASKSYSNTEAFF.

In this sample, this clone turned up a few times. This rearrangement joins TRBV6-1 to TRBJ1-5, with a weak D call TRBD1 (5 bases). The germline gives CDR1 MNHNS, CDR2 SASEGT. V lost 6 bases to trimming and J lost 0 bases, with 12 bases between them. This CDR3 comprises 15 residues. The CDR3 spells CASSSGDFSNQPQHF. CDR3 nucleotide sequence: TGTGCCAGCAGCTCGGGGGATTTTAGCAATCAGCCCCAGCATTTT.

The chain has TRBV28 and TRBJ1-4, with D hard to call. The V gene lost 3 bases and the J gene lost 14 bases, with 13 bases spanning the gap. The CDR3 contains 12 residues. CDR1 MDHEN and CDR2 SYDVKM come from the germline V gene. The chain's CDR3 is CASSFQAEWLFF. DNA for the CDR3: TGTGCCAGCAGTTTCCAGGCAGAGTGGCTGTTTTTT.

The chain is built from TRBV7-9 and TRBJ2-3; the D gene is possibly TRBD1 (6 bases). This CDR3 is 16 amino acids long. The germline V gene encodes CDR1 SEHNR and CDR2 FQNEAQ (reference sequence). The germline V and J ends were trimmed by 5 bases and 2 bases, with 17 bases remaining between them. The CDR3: CASSAHSGTLTDTQYF. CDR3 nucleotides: TGTGCCAGCAGCGCGCACTCCGGGACACTCACAGATACGCAGTATTTT. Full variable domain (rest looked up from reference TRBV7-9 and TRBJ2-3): DTGVSQNPRHKITKRGQNVTFRCDPISEHNRLYWYRQTLGQGPEFLTYFQNEAQLEKSRLLSDRFSAERPKGSFSTLEIQRTEQGDSAMYLCASSAHSGTLTDTQYFGPGTRLTVL.

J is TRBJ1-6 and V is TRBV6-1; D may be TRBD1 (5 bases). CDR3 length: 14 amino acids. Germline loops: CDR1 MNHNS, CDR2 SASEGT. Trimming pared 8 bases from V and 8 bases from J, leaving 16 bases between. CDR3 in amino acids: CASPGIGGHSPLHF. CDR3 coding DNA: TGTGCCAGCCCAGGGATAGGAGGGCATTCACCCCTCCACTTT.

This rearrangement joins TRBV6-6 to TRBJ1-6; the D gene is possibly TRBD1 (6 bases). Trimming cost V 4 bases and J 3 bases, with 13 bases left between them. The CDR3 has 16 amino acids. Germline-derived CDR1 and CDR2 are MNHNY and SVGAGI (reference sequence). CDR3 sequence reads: CASSSGGLNYNSPLHF. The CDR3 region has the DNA TGTGCCAGCAGTTCGGGGGGGCTTAACTATAATTCACCCCTCCACTTT.

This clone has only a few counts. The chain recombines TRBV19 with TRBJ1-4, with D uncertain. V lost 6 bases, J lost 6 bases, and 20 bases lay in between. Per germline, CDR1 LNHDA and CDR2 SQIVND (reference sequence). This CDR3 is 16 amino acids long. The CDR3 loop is CASSERPVAGDEKLFF. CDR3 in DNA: TGTGCCAGTAGCGAGAGACCGGTGGCAGGTGATGAAAAACTGTTTTTT.

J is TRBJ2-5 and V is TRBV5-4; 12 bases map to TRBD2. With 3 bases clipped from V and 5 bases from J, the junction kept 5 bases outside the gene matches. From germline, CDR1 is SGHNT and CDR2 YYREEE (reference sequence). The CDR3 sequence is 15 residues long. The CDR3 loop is CASSWGLAGRETQYF. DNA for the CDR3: TGTGCCAGCAGCTGGGGACTAGCGGGTAGGGAGACCCAGTACTTC. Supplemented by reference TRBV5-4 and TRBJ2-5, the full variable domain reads ETGVTQSPTHLIKTRGQQVTLRCSSQSGHNTVSWYQQALGQGPQFIFQYYREEENGRGNFPPRFSGLQFPNYSSELNVNALELDDSALYLCASSWGLAGRETQYFGPGTRLLVL.

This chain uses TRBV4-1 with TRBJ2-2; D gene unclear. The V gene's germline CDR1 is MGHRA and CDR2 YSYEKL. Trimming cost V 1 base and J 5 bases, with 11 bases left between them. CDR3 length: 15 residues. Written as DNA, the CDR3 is TGCGCCAGCAGCCAAGTCCCAGGTCCTACCGGGGAGCTGTTTTTT. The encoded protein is CASSQVPGPTGELFF.

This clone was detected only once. This CDR3 is CASSLPTGSQETQYF. CDR3 in DNA: TGCGCCAGCAGCTTGCCCACCGGGAGTCAAGAGACCCAGTACTTC. V is TRBV5-1 and J is TRBJ2-5, with D maybe TRBD2 (6 bases). The CDR3 totals 15 residues. In germline, CDR1 is SGHRS, CDR2 YFSETQ. The V gene lost 1 base and the J gene lost 2 bases, with 12 bases spanning the gap.

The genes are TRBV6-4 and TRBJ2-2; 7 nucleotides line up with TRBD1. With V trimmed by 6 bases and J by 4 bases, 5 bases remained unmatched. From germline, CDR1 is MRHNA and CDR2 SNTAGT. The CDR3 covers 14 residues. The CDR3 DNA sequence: TGTGCCAGCAGCTCCGGGACAGCCACCGGGGAGCTGTTTTTT. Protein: CASSSGTATGELFF.

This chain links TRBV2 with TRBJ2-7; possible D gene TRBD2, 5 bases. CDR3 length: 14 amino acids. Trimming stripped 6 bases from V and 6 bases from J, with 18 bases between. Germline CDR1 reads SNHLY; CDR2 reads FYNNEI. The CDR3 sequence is CASRMSVEGSEQYF. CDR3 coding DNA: TGTGCCAGCAGGATGTCGGTAGAGGGCTCCGAGCAGTACTTC. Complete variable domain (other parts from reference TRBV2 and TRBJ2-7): EPEVTQTPSHQVTQMGQEVILRCVPISNHLYFYWYRQILGQKVEFLVSFYNNEISEKSEIFDDQFSVERPDGSNFTLKIRSTKLEDSAMYFCASRMSVEGSEQYFGPGTRLTVT.

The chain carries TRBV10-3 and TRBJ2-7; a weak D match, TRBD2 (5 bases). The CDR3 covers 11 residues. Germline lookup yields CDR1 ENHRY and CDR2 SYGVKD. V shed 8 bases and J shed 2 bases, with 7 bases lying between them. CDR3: CAISGTYEQYF. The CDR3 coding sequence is TGTGCCATCTCCGGGACCTACGAGCAGTACTTC.

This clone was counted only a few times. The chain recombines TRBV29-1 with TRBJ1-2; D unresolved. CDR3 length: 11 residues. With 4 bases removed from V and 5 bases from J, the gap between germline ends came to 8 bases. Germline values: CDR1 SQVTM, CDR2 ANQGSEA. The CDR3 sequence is CSVGAYYGYTF. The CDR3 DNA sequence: TGCAGCGTTGGCGCTTATTATGGCTACACCTTC.

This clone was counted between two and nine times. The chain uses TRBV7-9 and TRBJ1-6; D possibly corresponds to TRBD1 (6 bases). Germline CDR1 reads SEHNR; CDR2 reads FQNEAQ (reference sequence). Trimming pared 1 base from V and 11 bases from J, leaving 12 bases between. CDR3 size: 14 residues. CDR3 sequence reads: CASSLEPGDPPLHF. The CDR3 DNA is TGTGCCAGCAGCTTAGAGCCAGGGGATCCACCCCTCCACTTT.

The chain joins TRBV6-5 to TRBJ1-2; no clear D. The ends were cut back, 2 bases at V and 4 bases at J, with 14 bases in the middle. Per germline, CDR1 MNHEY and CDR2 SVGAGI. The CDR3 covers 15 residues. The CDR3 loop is CASSYRTRRGYGYTF. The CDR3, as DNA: TGTGCCAGCAGTTACCGCACGAGGCGGGGCTATGGCTACACCTTC.

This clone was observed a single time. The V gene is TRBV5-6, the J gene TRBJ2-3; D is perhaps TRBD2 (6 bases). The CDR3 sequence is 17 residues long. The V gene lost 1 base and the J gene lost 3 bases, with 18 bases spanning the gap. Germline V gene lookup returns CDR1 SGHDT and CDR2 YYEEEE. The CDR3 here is CASSLMLASASTDTQYF. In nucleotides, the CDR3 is TGTGCCAGCAGCTTGATGTTAGCTAGCGCGTCGACAGATACGCAGTATTTT.

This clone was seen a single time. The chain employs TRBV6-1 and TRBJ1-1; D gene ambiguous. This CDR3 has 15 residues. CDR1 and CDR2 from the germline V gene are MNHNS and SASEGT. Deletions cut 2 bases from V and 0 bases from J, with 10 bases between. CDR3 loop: CASSEWSTMNTEAFF. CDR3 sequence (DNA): TGTGCCAGCAGTGAATGGAGCACCATGAACACTGAAGCTTTCTTT.

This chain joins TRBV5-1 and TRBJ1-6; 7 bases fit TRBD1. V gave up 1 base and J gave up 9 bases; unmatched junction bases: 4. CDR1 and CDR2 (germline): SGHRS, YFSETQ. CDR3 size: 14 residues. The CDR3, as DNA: TGCGCCAGCAGCTTGCCGGGACAGAGTTCACCCCTCCACTTT. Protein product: CASSLPGQSSPLHF.

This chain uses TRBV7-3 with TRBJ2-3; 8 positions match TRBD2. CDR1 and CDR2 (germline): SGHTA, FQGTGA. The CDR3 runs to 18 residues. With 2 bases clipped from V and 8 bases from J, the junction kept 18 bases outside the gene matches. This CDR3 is CASSLQSWGSGAAGTQYF. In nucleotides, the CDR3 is TGTGCCAGCAGCTTACAGAGTTGGGGTAGCGGGGCCGCCGGTACGCAGTATTTT.

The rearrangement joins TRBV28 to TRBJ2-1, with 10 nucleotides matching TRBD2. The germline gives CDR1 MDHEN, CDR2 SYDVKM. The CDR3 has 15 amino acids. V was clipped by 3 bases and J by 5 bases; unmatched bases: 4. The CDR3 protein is CASSFQLAGNNEQFF. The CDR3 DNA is TGTGCCAGCAGTTTTCAACTAGCGGGGAACAATGAGCAGTTCTTC.

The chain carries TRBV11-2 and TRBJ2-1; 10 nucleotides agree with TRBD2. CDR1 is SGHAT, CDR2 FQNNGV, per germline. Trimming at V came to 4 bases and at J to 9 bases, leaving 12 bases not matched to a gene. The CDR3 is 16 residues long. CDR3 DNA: TGTGCCAGCAGCTCCTCCTCTAGCGGGGGATTGGGTGAGCAGTTCTTC. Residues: CASSSSSSGGLGEQFF.